This TCR beta chain originates from a study of shared T cell receptors in the human thymus. The CDR3 sequence is 15 residues long. Trimming cost V 6 bases and J 9 bases; bases outside gene matches: 9. CDR1 and CDR2 from the germline V gene are MNHNY and SVGAGI (reference sequence). Method: immunoSEQ multiplex PCR; TCRdb's copy keeps in-frame clones and lacks some. The profile shows over 450,000 clones, around 78% of them singletons. These same data were also listed under a study on human thymus T cells. That report adds: The source of the thymus tissue was resections taken during corrective heart surgery. There appeared to be biased usage of V and J genes in thymic and blood repertoires. Related research has reported that thymic repertoires overlap highly among unrelated individuals.

Sequencing was carried out using thymocytes. The J gene is TRBJ2-1, the V gene TRBV6-6, with 12 bases fitting TRBD2. This receptor was identified in a boy under two years old with a congenital heart defect. The CDR3 sequence is CASRRLAGGQCEQFF. The CDR3 nucleotides read TGTGCCAGCAGGAGGCTAGCGGGAGGGCAGTGTGAGCAGTTCTTC.